Shown below are 16 T cell receptor beta chains from a single sample sequenced in a study of cytomegalovirus exposure and HLA in healthy donors. PCR used 60 Vbeta primers and 13 Jbeta primers. Profiled with immunoSEQ multiplex PCR; TCRdb holds only in-frame clones, not every one. The table has roughly 50,000 clones, 82% seen once. The sequenced material came from PBMCs. All receptors come from a woman under 30 in good health and CMV-seronegative.

The chain employs TRBV27 and TRBJ2-2; possible D gene TRBD1, 7 bases. This CDR3 comprises 17 residues. Germline assignment: CDR1 MNHEY and CDR2 SMNVEV (reference sequence). V was trimmed by 7 bases and J by 1 base, leaving 19 bases between them. This CDR3 reads CASTARGGGLNTGELFF. For the CDR3, the DNA is TGTGCCAGCACCGCACGAGGAGGGGGCTTGAACACCGGGGAGCTGTTTTTT.

V gene TRBV11-2 combines with J gene TRBJ2-5, with 7 positions matching TRBD2. The CDR3 sequence is 13 residues long. CDR1 and CDR2 from the germline V gene are SGHAT and FQNNGV. The junction had 2 bases not matched to a gene; V was cut back by 4 bases and J by 3 bases. The CDR3 loop reads CASSSGLEETQYF. The CDR3, as DNA: TGTGCCAGCAGCTCCGGACTAGAAGAGACCCAGTACTTC.

This clone occurred once. The chain links TRBV29-1 to TRBJ1-1; a possible D gene is TRBD1 (6 bases). Germline V gene sequence: CDR1 SQVTM, CDR2 ANQGSEA. Trimming left V 6 bases short and J 11 bases short, with 19 bases between. This CDR3 contains 12 residues. This chain's CDR3 is CSVFARGSMAFF. In DNA, the CDR3 is TGCAGCGTCTTTGCGAGGGGGTCGATGGCTTTCTTT.

The chain employs TRBV27 and TRBJ2-6, with 8 bases matching TRBD2. CDR3 size: 22 residues. V shed 2 bases and J 0 bases; nucleotides not matched to a gene: 18. Germline V gives CDR1 MNHEY, CDR2 SMNVEV (reference sequence). The CDR3 DNA sequence: TGTGCCAGCAGTTTACCCTCGGGAGAAACTAGCGGAGTGATCTCTGGGGCCAACGTCCTGACTTTC. Its protein is CASSLPSGETSGVISGANVLTF.

Written as DNA, the CDR3 is TGTGCCAGCAGCGGGGGAAGGGGTGACTATGGCTACACCTTC. This sequence encodes CASSGGRGDYGYTF. V gene TRBV9 combines with J gene TRBJ1-2; D might be TRBD1 (5 bases). The CDR3 totals 14 residues. Germline CDR1 reads SGDLS; CDR2 reads YYNGEE. With 3 bases removed from V and 3 bases from J, the gap between germline ends came to 12 bases.

The DNA of the CDR3 is TGCAGCGTTCCTGGGCCTGGAGGGGAGCAGTACTTC. This codes for CSVPGPGGEQYF. The chain recombines TRBV29-1 with TRBJ2-7; D is perhaps TRBD2 (6 bases). The germline V and J ends were trimmed by 5 bases and 7 bases, with 15 bases remaining between them. The CDR3 contains 12 residues. Germline CDR1 and CDR2: SQVTM and ANQGSEA.

This chain joins TRBV28 and TRBJ1-5; weak D call: TRBD1 (5 bases). CDR1 and CDR2 from the germline V gene are MDHEN and SYDVKM. This CDR3 has 14 amino acids. Trimming cost V 1 base and J 7 bases, with 11 bases left between them. CDR3 DNA: TGTGCCAGCAGTTTATCAGGGTTGGAACAGCCCCAGCATTTT. It translates to CASSLSGLEQPQHF.

The chain is built from TRBV27 and TRBJ1-5; D is undetermined. V was trimmed by 3 bases and J by 4 bases, leaving 16 bases between them. The CDR3 runs to 16 residues. Germline V lookup: CDR1 MNHEY, CDR2 SMNVEV (reference sequence). CDR3 residues: CASSFSGVKGNQPQHF. The CDR3 DNA reads TGTGCCAGCAGTTTTAGCGGGGTGAAGGGAAATCAGCCCCAGCATTTT.

This clone came up once. This chain links TRBV28 with TRBJ2-7; tentative D call: TRBD1 (6 bases). Trimming removed 5 bases at V and 2 bases at J, with 13 bases between. Germline CDR1 and CDR2: MDHEN and SYDVKM. This CDR3 spans 14 amino acids. In DNA, the CDR3 is TGTGCCAGCAGTAGGGGACATCCTCCCTACGAGCAGTACTTC. It encodes CASSRGHPPYEQYF.

The rearrangement links TRBV7-8 to TRBJ2-7, with a possible D match to TRBD2 (6 bases). V shed 5 bases and J shed 2 bases, with 10 bases lying between them. CDR1 SGHVS and CDR2 FQNEAQ come from the germline V gene. This CDR3 spans 13 amino acids. The CDR3 bases are TGTGCCAGCAGCCTCCGCGGGACCTACGAGCAGTACTTC. Translating it yields CASSLRGTYEQYF.

The chain combines TRBV11-2 with TRBJ1-2; TRBD1 is a possible D gene (6 bases). Trimming took off 5 bases at V and 2 bases at J, with 9 bases between the two ends. The CDR3 loop spans 13 amino acids. From germline, CDR1 is SGHAT and CDR2 FQNNGV. CDR3 loop: CASSPQGNYGYTF. DNA of the CDR3: TGTGCCAGCAGCCCACAGGGCAACTATGGCTACACCTTC.

The genes are TRBV29-1 and TRBJ1-1; D gene ambiguous. The CDR3 length is 15 residues. V dropped 0 bases and J dropped 6 bases, with 17 bases sitting between them. Germline CDR1 is SQVTM and CDR2 is ANQGSEA. The chain's CDR3 is CSVEDPSSRAAEAFF. The CDR3 DNA sequence: TGCAGCGTTGAAGATCCGAGCTCTCGAGCCGCTGAAGCTTTCTTT.

The chain recombines TRBV7-2 with TRBJ2-3; the D gene is possibly TRBD1 (6 bases). V was shortened by 1 base and J by 1 base, with 9 bases between the two germline ends. CDR1 and CDR2 from the germline V gene are SGHTA and FQGNSA. CDR3 size: 15 residues. This chain's CDR3 is CASSLVAGGTDTQYF. CDR3 in DNA: TGTGCCAGCAGCTTAGTGGCAGGGGGCACAGATACGCAGTATTTT.

V and J are TRBV6-4 and TRBJ2-2; D is perhaps TRBD2 (5 bases). This CDR3 has 13 residues. The V gene's germline CDR1 is MRHNA and CDR2 SNTAGT. Trimming removed 7 bases from V and 4 bases from J, with 10 bases in between. CDR3 residues: CASTPSSTGELFF. The CDR3 nucleotides read TGTGCCAGCACCCCTAGCTCCACCGGGGAGCTGTTTTTT.

The chain carries TRBV5-6 and TRBJ2-2; no clear D. The CDR3 is 12 amino acids. The germline V gene encodes CDR1 SGHDT and CDR2 YYEEEE. Trimming cost V 4 bases and J 7 bases, with 8 bases left between them. The CDR3 region has the DNA TGTGCCAGCAGCCCACCCGGCGGGGAGCTGTTTTTT. This encodes CASSPPGGELFF.

The chain uses TRBV6-1 and TRBJ1-5; the D is unclear. Germline V gene sequence: CDR1 MNHNS, CDR2 SASEGT. The CDR3 loop spans 13 amino acids. V dropped 2 bases and J dropped 6 bases, with 8 bases sitting between them. The CDR3 here is CASSEREGQPQHF. Written as DNA, the CDR3 is TGTGCCAGCAGTGAAAGGGAGGGTCAGCCCCAGCATTTT.